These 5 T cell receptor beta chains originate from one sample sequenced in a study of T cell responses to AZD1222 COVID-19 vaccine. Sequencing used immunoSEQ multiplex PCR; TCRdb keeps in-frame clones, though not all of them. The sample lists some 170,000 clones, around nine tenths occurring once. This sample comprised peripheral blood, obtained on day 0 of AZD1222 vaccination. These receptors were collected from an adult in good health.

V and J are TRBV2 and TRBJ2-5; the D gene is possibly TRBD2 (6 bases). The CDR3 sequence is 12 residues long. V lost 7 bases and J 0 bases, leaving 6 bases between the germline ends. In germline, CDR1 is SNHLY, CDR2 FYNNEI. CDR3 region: CASTSDQETQYF. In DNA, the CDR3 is TGTGCCAGCACTAGCGACCAAGAGACCCAGTACTTC.

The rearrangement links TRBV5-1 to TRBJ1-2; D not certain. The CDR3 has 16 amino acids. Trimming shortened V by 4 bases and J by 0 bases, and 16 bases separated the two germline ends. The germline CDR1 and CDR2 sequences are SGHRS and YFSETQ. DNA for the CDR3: TGCGCCAGCAGCCTAGACCCGATGAGCCCTAACTATGGCTACACCTTC. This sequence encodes CASSLDPMSPNYGYTF. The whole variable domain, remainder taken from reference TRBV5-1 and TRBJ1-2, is KAGVTQTPRYLIKTRGQQVTLSCSPISGHRSVSWYQQTPGQGLQFLFEYFSETQRNKGNFPGRFSGRQFSNSRSEMNVSTLELGDSALYLCASSLDPMSPNYGYTFGSGTRLTVV.

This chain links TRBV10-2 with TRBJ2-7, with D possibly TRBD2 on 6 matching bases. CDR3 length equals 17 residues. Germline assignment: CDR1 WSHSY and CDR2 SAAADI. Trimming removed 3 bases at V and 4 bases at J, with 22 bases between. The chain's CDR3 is CASSERFGGRSPYEQYF. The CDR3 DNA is TGCGCCAGCAGTGAAAGATTCGGGGGAAGGAGTCCATACGAGCAGTACTTC.

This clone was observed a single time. Here the CDR3 reads CSVRQGPTDTQYF. CDR3 coding DNA: TGCAGCGTTAGACAGGGGCCGACAGATACGCAGTATTTT. The chain is built from TRBV29-1 and TRBJ2-3; TRBD1 matches at 8 bases. CDR3 length: 13 residues. The germline V gene encodes CDR1 SQVTM and CDR2 ANQGSEA. With V trimmed by 5 bases and J by 3 bases, 4 bases remained unmatched.

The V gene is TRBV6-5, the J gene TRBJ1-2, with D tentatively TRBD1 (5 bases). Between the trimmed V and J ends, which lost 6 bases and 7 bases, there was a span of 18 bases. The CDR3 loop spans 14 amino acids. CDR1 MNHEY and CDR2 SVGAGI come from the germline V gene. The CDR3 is CASSSRRASGGYTF. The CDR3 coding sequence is TGTGCCAGCAGCAGCCGCAGGGCTTCGGGTGGCTACACCTTC.